The next 27 T cell receptor beta chains were all read from a single sample in a study of early T cells in non-severe SARS-CoV-2 infection. MiXCR, applied by TCRdb to the 5' RACE reads, yields one record per CDR3 protein. The repertoire has approximately 29,000 distinct CDR3 sequences, around 5.8% of them found once; the top ten carry around 30%. The sample consisted of whole blood, taken at baseline. The receptors originated from an adult who was a healthcare worker with PCR-confirmed SARS-CoV-2 infection or an uninfected control (not recorded which).

The chain links TRBV12-3 or TRBV12-4 to TRBJ2-7, with 12 bases matching TRBD2. Trimming at V came to 6 bases and at J to 1 base, leaving 1 base not matched to a gene. The CDR3 sequence is 14 residues long. The CDR3 region has the DNA TGTGCCAGCAGACTAGCGGGAGGATCCTACGAGCAGTACTTC. This codes for CASRLAGGSYEQYF.

At least ten counts were recorded for this clonotype. The chain has TRBV4-2 and TRBJ2-1; D gene ambiguous. The V gene lost 0 bases and the J gene lost 11 bases, with 5 bases spanning the gap. The CDR3 is 11 residues long. Germline V gene data show CDR1 as LGHNA and CDR2 as YNFKEQ. CDR3 sequence: CASSQEAKQFF. CDR3 nucleotide sequence: TGTGCCAGCAGCCAAGAGGCTAAGCAGTTCTTC.

This clonotype was recorded many times. The chain couples TRBV19 to TRBJ2-1; 9 bases map to TRBD2. The CDR3 sequence is 16 residues long. Germline values: CDR1 LNHDA, CDR2 SQIVND (reference sequence). Germline trimming cut 4 bases from V and 5 bases from J; bases unmatched to any gene: 9. As DNA, the CDR3 is TGTGCCAGTAGTAAGGCTGGACTAGCGCCTCACAATGAGCAGTTCTTC. Translated, it gives CASSKAGLAPHNEQFF.

In this sample, this clonotype turned up a few times. The V call is TRBV19, the J call TRBJ2-1; 7 bases agree with TRBD2. Germline V gene data show CDR1 as LNHDA and CDR2 as SQIVND (reference sequence). The V segment lost 6 bases and the J segment 8 bases; nucleotides outside the gene matches: 13. The CDR3 runs to 15 residues. In DNA form, the CDR3 reads TGTGCCAGTAGCCCCGGGACTACCTCTGAGGATGAGCAGTTCTTC. Residues: CASSPGTTSEDEQFF.

This clonotype has a handful of counts. This chain uses TRBV9 with TRBJ1-1; D gene uncertain. The germline gives CDR1 SGDLS, CDR2 YYNGEE. This CDR3 contains 13 residues. The V end was cut by 0 bases, the J end by 1 base, with 4 bases between. The CDR3 loop is CASSVGWNTEAFF. CDR3 nucleotide sequence: TGTGCCAGCAGCGTAGGCTGGAACACTGAAGCTTTCTTT.

This clonotype was observed many times. This chain uses TRBV6-6 with TRBJ2-1; 8 bases match TRBD2. Germline V gene sequence: CDR1 MNHNY, CDR2 SVGAGI (reference sequence). The CDR3 is 17 amino acids. V lost 0 bases, J lost 7 bases, and 11 bases stayed unmatched. CDR3 loop: CASSYSVGTSSLNEQFF. As DNA, the CDR3 is TGTGCCAGCAGTTACTCGGTTGGGACTAGTTCCCTGAATGAGCAGTTCTTC.

This clonotype occurred many times. CDR3 sequence: CASGLVDGPLKGAPLHF. The CDR3 coding sequence is TGTGCTAGTGGTTTGGTGGACGGACCTTTGAAGGGGGCACCCCTCCACTTT. The V call is TRBV12-5, the J call TRBJ1-6, with D tentatively TRBD1 (6 bases). V lost 0 bases and J lost 11, with 20 bases in between. In germline, CDR1 is LGHNT, CDR2 FRNRAP. There are 17 residues in the CDR3.

This clonotype has more than one count but fewer than ten. This sequence joins TRBV1 and TRBJ1-5. TRBV1 is assigned pseudogene status. This CDR3 region has 11 residues. The CDR3, as DNA: TGCACCATCAGCCAAGATCTCCCCCAGCATTTT. This gives the protein CTISQDLPQHF.

This clonotype was found many times. The genes are TRBV12-5 and TRBJ2-1, with D perhaps matching TRBD1 or TRBD2 (5 bases each). The CDR3 length is 11 residues. Germline CDR1 and CDR2: LGHNT and FRNRAP. V was trimmed by 6 bases and J by 9 bases, leaving 9 bases between them. For the CDR3, the DNA is TGTGCTAGTGGGGGGGTAGGTGAGCAGTTCTTC. It encodes CASGGVGEQFF. The full variable domain, with the rest looked up from reference TRBV12-5 and TRBJ2-1, is DARVTQTPRHKVTEMGQEVTMRCQPILGHNTVFWYRQTMMQGLELLAYFRNRAPLDDSGMPKDRFSAEMPDATLATLKIQPSEPRDSAVYFCASGGVGEQFFGPGTRLTVL.

The rearrangement links TRBV7-8 to TRBJ1-5; a weak D match, TRBD1 (5 bases). Trimming took off 6 bases at V and 2 bases at J, with 14 bases between the two ends. CDR3 length equals 15 residues. Per germline, CDR1 SGHVS and CDR2 FQNEAQ. CDR3 DNA: TGTGCCAGCAGGAGTGGCAGGGATGGCAATCAGCCCCAGCATTTT. Translating it yields CASRSGRDGNQPQHF. The entire variable domain, with the rest obtained from reference TRBV7-8 and TRBJ1-5, is as follows: GAGVSQSPRYKVAKRGQDVALRCDPISGHVSLFWYQQALGQGPEFLTYFQNEAQLDKSGLPSDRFFAERPEGSVSTLKIQRTQQEDSAVYLCASRSGRDGNQPQHFGDGTRLSIL.

The rearrangement links TRBV7-2 to TRBJ1-1; 7 bases fit TRBD1. Germline V CDR1 and CDR2: SGHTA, FQGNSA. The CDR3 runs 17 residues. V gave up 1 base and J gave up 5 bases; unmatched junction bases: 13. CDR3 bases: TGTGCCAGCAGCTTAGGTAAGGGACAGCGCTTTGGGACTGAAGCTTTCTTT. As protein: CASSLGKGQRFGTEAFF.

The table lists this clonotype with many counts. The genes are TRBV19 and TRBJ2-1, with D maybe TRBD1 (6 bases). Germline V gene lookup returns CDR1 LNHDA and CDR2 SQIVND (reference sequence). The CDR3 runs 17 residues. V lost 5 bases and J lost 1, with 18 bases in between. As DNA, the CDR3 is TGTGCCAGTAGTCCTCCACAGGGCTCGGGGTCCTACAATGAGCAGTTCTTC. Translation: CASSPPQGSGSYNEQFF. Full variable domain (outside the CDR3, taken from reference TRBV19 and TRBJ2-1): DGGITQSPKYLFRKEGQNVTLSCEQNLNHDAMYWYRQDPGQGLRLIYYSQIVNDFQKGDIAEGYSVSREKKESFPLTVTSAQKNPTAFYLCASSPPQGSGSYNEQFFGPGTRLTVL.

There are many counts of this clonotype. V gene TRBV20-1 combines with J gene TRBJ2-1; 8 positions agree with TRBD2. This CDR3 contains 15 residues. The junction had 8 bases not matched to a gene; V was cut back by 1 base and J by 6 bases. Germline V gene sequence: CDR1 DFQATT, CDR2 SNEGSKA (reference sequence). CDR3 in DNA: TGCAGTGCTAGAGCCCGACTAGCGCTCCTCAATGAGCAGTTCTTC. It specifies CSARARLALLNEQFF.

This clonotype was detected many times. The chain combines TRBV10-3 with TRBJ1-5; D is perhaps TRBD1 (6 bases). Germline lookup yields CDR1 ENHRY and CDR2 SYGVKD. Trimming removed 4 bases from V and 0 bases from J, with 7 bases in between. This CDR3 has 14 amino acids. This CDR3 is CAISGTDSNQPQHF. In DNA form, the CDR3 reads TGTGCCATCAGTGGGACAGATAGCAATCAGCCCCAGCATTTT.

The V and J genes are TRBV7-2 and TRBJ2-3; TRBD1 is a possible D gene (6 bases). Germline V CDR1 and CDR2: SGHTA, FQGNSA. Between the trimmed V and J ends, which lost 1 base and 2 bases, there was a span of 10 bases. CDR3 length: 15 amino acids. DNA for the CDR3: TGTGCCAGCAGCTTAGTGAGGGGGAACACAGATACGCAGTATTTT. Residues: CASSLVRGNTDTQYF.

This clonotype has a count of ten or more. This rearrangement joins TRBV5-4 to TRBJ1-1; D is uncertain. Germline V gene sequence: CDR1 SGHNT, CDR2 YYREEE (reference sequence). The V end lost 1 base, the J end lost 1 base, and 8 bases lay between the germline ends. CDR3 length: 14 amino acids. For the CDR3, the DNA is TGTGCCAGCAGCTTGATACAGCAGAACACTGAAGCTTTCTTT. Translating gives CASSLIQQNTEAFF. Complete variable domain (other parts from reference TRBV5-4 and TRBJ1-1): ETGVTQSPTHLIKTRGQQVTLRCSSQSGHNTVSWYQQALGQGPQFIFQYYREEENGRGNFPPRFSGLQFPNYSSELNVNALELDDSALYLCASSLIQQNTEAFFGQGTRLTVV.

This clonotype was counted many times. This chain connects TRBV11-2 to TRBJ2-5; no clear D. V dropped 3 bases and J dropped 3 bases, with 8 bases sitting between them. Germline V gene data show CDR1 as SGHAT and CDR2 as FQNNGV. The CDR3 consists of 13 residues. CDR3 sequence (DNA): TGTGCCAGCAGCTTTACCGAGAAAGAGACCCAGTACTTC. This sequence encodes CASSFTEKETQYF.

This clonotype appeared a few times. V and J are TRBV30 and TRBJ1-4, with D uncertain. The V gene lost 7 bases and the J gene lost 0 bases, with 12 bases spanning the gap. The CDR3 contains 14 residues. The germline CDR1 and CDR2 sequences are GTSNPN and SVGIG (reference sequence). As DNA, the CDR3 is TGTGCCTCGGGCCTTCGAGCAACTAATGAAAAACTGTTTTTT. Protein: CASGLRATNEKLFF.

A few counts support this clonotype. The chain couples TRBV18 to TRBJ1-5, with 9 bases identical to TRBD1. The CDR3 consists of 15 residues. CDR1 is KGHSH, CDR2 LQKENI, per germline. The J segment lost 5 bases and the V segment lost 3 bases, leaving 5 bases of the junction unmatched. This CDR3 reads CASSPDRGGHQPQHF. In DNA form, the CDR3 reads TGTGCCAGCTCACCGGACAGGGGTGGACATCAGCCCCAGCATTTT.

This clonotype was observed many times. The rearrangement links TRBV10-3 to TRBJ2-7; 7 nucleotides line up with TRBD1. The ends lost 6 bases at V and 0 bases at J; junction bases unmatched: 5. The CDR3 totals 14 residues. From germline, CDR1 is ENHRY and CDR2 SYGVKD. CDR3 residues: CAISVDRSSYEQYF. CDR3 coding DNA: TGTGCCATCAGCGTGGACAGGAGCTCCTACGAGCAGTACTTC.

This clonotype appeared many times. The rearrangement joins TRBV6-2 or TRBV6-3 to TRBJ2-5; TRBD1 agrees at 9 bases. This CDR3 has 17 amino acids. The J segment lost 4 bases and the V segment lost 3 bases, leaving 12 bases of the junction unmatched. Germline V gene lookup returns CDR1 MNHEY and CDR2 SVGEGT. The chain's CDR3 is CASSYTLPQTGGETQYF. The CDR3 region has the DNA TGTGCCAGCAGTTATACCCTCCCCCAGACAGGGGGAGAGACCCAGTACTTC.

This clonotype was observed many times. The V call is TRBV28, the J call TRBJ2-7; 9 bases match TRBD2. The J segment lost 2 bases and the V segment lost 2 bases, leaving 10 bases of the junction unmatched. Germline CDR1 is MDHEN and CDR2 is SYDVKM. The CDR3 loop spans 17 amino acids. CDR3 sequence: CASSLPSGATGAYEQYF. The CDR3 region has the DNA TGTGCCAGCAGTTTACCTAGCGGGGCTACAGGGGCCTACGAGCAGTACTTC.

The sample holds many counts of this clonotype. The CDR3 sequence: CASSGPDRAGANVLTF. CDR3 sequence (DNA): TGTGCCAGCAGCGGCCCGGACAGGGCTGGGGCCAACGTCCTGACTTTC. This chain links TRBV2 with TRBJ2-6; 8 bases are a match to TRBD1. The CDR3 runs to 16 residues. From germline, CDR1 is SNHLY and CDR2 FYNNEI. V shed 6 bases, J shed 2 bases, and the junction held 6 bases outside the gene matches.

This clonotype has ten or more counts. The chain has TRBV7-2 and TRBJ2-7, with 7 bases aligning to TRBD2. With V trimmed by 2 bases and J by 3 bases, 7 bases remained unmatched. Looked up from germline, CDR1 is SGHTA and CDR2 is FQGNSA. This CDR3 region has 15 residues. The CDR3 reads CASSLTGGSFYEQYF. CDR3 in DNA: TGTGCCAGCAGCTTAACCGGGGGGTCTTTCTACGAGCAGTACTTC.

This clonotype has ten or more counts. The rearrangement joins TRBV18 to TRBJ2-2, with 12 bases lining up with TRBD1. Per the germline V gene, CDR1 is KGHSH and CDR2 is LQKENI. This CDR3 spans 21 amino acids. Trimming at V came to 2 bases and at J to 2 bases, leaving 15 bases not matched to a gene. This CDR3 reads CASSPSSGTGGPNSNTGELFF. Here the CDR3 DNA reads TGTGCCAGCTCACCATCCTCCGGGACAGGGGGCCCTAACTCAAACACCGGGGAGCTGTTTTTT.

This clonotype was detected ten times or more. This chain connects TRBV18 to TRBJ1-1; D not certain. The CDR3 length is 15 residues. Germline values: CDR1 KGHSH, CDR2 LQKENI. The ends were cut back, 1 base at V and 1 base at J, with 10 bases in the middle. CDR3 in DNA: TGTGCCAGCTCACCACAGGGCACCTCGAACACTGAAGCTTTCTTT. Amino acid sequence: CASSPQGTSNTEAFF.

The rearrangement joins TRBV7-9 to TRBJ2-1; TRBD2 matches 10 bases. CDR1 is SEHNR and CDR2 is FQNEAQ in the germline V gene (reference sequence). CDR3 length equals 18 residues. Trimming removed 0 bases from V and 0 bases from J; junction bases left unmatched: 5. CDR3 in DNA: TGTGCCAGCAGCTTAGCGCCGGGACTAGCGAGCTCCTACAATGAGCAGTTCTTC. Translating gives CASSLAPGLASSYNEQFF.